This TCR beta chain comes out of a study of response to subunit inactivated influenza vaccine. Findings and limits, study-wide: Only a handful of new T cells, the authors suggested, are recruited with each seasonal influenza vaccination.

On this clonotype: No antigen is known for it.

MiXCR, run by TCRdb on the RT-PCR reads, gives a single entry per CDR3 protein. The sample holds hundreds of thousands of distinct CDR3 sequences; approximately 15% are singletons and the top ten take 2.5% to 3.5%. In germline, CDR1 is MNHEY, CDR2 SMNVEV (reference sequence). The V gene end was trimmed by 8 bases and the J gene end by 5 bases; junction bases not matched to a gene: 10. CDR3 size: 14 residues. The V call is TRBV27, the J call TRBJ2-7; TRBD1 matches at 9 bases. This TCR derives from a man between 50 and 75 years old who received an inactivated influenza vaccine. The specimen comprised CD4+ T cells sorted from PBMCs, sampled less than 30 months after vaccination. As DNA, the CDR3 is TGTGCCAGCTCCCTCCGGGACAGGGACGACGAGCAGTACTTC. Residues: CASSLRDRDDEQYF.